This TCR beta chain was captured in a study of shared clonotypes between healthy human individuals. As for the study in general: A couple of women and three men aged 18 to 49 served as donors.

It was CD45RO-negative cells, positively selected for CCR7, that made up naive CD8 cells, with terminally differentiated effector memory CD45RA+ cells excluded. Deep-level assay runs were performed. Profiling relied on immunoSEQ multiplex PCR, and the TCRdb table lists in-frame clones only, not all of them. The sample records hundreds of thousands of clones, roughly 98% being singletons. The receptor was isolated from a man in his thirties or forties in good health. Sequences were obtained from naive CD8+ T cells sorted from blood.

The CDR3 is CSAVSPGTATYEQYF. The CDR3 nucleotides are TGCAGCGCTGTTAGCCCCGGGACAGCCACCTACGAGCAGTACTTC. The rearrangement joins TRBV29-1 to TRBJ2-7; 7 bases agree with TRBD1. The CDR3 is 15 amino acids. J lost 2 bases, V lost 7 bases, and 14 bases had no gene match. Germline V gene sequence: CDR1 SQVTM, CDR2 ANQGSEA.